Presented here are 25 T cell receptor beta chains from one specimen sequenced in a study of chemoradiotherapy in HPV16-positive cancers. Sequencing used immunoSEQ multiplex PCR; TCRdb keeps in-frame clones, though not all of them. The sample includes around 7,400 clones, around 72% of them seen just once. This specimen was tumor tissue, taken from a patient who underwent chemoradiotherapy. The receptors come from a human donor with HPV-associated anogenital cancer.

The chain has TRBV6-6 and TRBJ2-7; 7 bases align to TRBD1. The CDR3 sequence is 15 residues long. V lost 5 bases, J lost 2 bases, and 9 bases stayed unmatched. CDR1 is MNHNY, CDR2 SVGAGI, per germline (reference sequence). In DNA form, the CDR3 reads TGTGCCAGCAGTAAGATCCAGCAGGGGGCCTACGAGCAGTACTTC. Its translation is CASSKIQQGAYEQYF.

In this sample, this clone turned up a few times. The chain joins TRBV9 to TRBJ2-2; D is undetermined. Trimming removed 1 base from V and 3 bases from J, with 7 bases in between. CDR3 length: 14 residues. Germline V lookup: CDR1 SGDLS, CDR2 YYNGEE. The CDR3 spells CASSVSGYTGELFF. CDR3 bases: TGTGCCAGCAGCGTAAGTGGGTACACCGGGGAGCTGTTTTTT.

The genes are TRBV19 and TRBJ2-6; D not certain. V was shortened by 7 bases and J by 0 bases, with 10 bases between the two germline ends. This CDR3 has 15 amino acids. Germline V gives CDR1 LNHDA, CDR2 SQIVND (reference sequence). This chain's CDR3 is CASKALRSGANVLTF. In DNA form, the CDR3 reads TGTGCCAGTAAGGCCTTACGCTCTGGGGCCAACGTCCTGACTTTC.

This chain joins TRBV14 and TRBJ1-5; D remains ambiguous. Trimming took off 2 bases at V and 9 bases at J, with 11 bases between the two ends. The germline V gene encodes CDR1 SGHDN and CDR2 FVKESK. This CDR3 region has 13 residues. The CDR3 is CASSQSRGLPQHF. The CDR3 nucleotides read TGTGCCAGCAGCCAATCTCGGGGTTTGCCCCAGCATTTT.

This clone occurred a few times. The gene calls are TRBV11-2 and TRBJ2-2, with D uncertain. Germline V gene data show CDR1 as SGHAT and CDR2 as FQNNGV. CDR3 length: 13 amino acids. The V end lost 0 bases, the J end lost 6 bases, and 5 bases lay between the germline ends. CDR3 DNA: TGTGCCAGCAGCTTAGAGTCCGCCGGGGAGCTGTTTTTT. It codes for CASSLESAGELFF. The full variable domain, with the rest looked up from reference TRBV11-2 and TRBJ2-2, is EAGVAQSPRYKIIEKRQSVAFWCNPISGHATLYWYQQILGQGPKLLIQFQNNGVVDDSQLPKDRFSAERLKGVDSTLKIQPAKLEDSAVYLCASSLESAGELFFGEGSRLTVL.

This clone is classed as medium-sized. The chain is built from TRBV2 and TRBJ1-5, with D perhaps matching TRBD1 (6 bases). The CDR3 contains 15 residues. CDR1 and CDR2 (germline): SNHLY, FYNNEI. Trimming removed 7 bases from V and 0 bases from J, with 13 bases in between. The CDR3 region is CASTLDSLSNQPQHF. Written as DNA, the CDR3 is TGTGCCAGCACTCTGGACAGCCTTAGCAATCAGCCCCAGCATTTT.

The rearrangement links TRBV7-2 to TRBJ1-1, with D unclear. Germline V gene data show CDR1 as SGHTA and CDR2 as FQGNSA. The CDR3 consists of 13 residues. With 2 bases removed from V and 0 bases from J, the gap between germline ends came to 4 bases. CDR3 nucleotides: TGTGCCAGCAGCTTATCTGTGAACACTGAAGCTTTCTTT. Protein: CASSLSVNTEAFF.

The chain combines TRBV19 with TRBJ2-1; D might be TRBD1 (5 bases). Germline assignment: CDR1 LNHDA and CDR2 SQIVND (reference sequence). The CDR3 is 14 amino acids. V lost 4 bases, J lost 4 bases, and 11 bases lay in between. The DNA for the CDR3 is TGTGCCAGTAGTAGACAGCAAGTATACAATGAGCAGTTCTTC. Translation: CASSRQQVYNEQFF.

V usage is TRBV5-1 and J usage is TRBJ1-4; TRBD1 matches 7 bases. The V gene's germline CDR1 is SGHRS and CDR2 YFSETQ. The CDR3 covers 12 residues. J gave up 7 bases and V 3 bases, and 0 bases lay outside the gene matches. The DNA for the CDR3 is TGCGCCAGCAGCTACAGGGGTGAAAAACTGTTTTTT. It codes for CASSYRGEKLFF.

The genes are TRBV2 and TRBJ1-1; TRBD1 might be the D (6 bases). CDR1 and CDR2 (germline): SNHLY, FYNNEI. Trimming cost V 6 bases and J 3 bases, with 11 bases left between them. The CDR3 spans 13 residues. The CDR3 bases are TGTGCCAGCAGAACAGGGTATGACACTGAAGCTTTCTTT. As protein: CASRTGYDTEAFF.

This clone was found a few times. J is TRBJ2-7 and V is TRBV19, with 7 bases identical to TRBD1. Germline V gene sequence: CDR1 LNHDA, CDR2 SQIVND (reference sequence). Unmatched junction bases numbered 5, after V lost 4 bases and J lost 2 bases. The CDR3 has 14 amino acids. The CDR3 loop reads CASSTRDRTYEQYF. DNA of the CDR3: TGTGCCAGTAGTACCCGGGACAGAACCTACGAGCAGTACTTC. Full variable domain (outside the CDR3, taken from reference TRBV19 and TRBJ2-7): DGGITQSPKYLFRKEGQNVTLSCEQNLNHDAMYWYRQDPGQGLRLIYYSQIVNDFQKGDIAEGYSVSREKKESFPLTVTSAQKNPTAFYLCASSTRDRTYEQYFGPGTRLTVT.

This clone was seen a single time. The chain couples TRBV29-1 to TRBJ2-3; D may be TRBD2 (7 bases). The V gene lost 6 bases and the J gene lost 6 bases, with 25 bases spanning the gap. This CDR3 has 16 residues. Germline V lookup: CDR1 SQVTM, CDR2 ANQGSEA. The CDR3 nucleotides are TGCAGCGTCACACCCCTTTGGGGGGGGGCAGGGGATACGCAGTATTTT. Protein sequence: CSVTPLWGGAGDTQYF.

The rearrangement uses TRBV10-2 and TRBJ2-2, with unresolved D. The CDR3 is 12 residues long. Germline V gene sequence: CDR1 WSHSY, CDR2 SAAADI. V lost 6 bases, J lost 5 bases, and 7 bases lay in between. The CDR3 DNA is TGCGCCAGCAGCCTTCCAACCGGGGAGCTGTTTTTT. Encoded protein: CASSLPTGELFF.

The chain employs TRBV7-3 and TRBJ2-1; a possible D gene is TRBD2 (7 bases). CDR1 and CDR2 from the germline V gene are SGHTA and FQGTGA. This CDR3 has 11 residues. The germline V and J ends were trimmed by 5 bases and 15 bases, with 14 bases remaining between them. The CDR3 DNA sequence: TGTGCCAGCAGCCCGGGGGGCCCGTGGTTCTTC. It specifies CASSPGGPWFF.

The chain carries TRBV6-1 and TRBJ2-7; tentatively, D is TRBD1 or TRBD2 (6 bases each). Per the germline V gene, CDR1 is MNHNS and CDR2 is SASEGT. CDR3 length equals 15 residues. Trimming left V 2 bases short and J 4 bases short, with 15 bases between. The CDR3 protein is CASSESWGARYEQYF. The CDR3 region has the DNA TGTGCCAGCAGTGAAAGCTGGGGGGCGCGGTACGAGCAGTACTTC.

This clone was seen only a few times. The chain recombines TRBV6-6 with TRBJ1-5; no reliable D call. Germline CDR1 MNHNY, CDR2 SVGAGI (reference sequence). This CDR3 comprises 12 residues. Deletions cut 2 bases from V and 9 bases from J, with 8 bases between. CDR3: CASSYPSMPQHF. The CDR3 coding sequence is TGTGCCAGCAGTTACCCATCAATGCCCCAGCATTTT.

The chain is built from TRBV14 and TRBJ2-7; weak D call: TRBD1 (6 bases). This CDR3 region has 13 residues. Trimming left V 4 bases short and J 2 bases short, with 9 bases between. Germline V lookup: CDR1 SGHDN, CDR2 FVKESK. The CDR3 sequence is CASSLYRAYEQYF. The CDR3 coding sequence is TGTGCCAGCAGCCTATACAGGGCCTACGAGCAGTACTTC.

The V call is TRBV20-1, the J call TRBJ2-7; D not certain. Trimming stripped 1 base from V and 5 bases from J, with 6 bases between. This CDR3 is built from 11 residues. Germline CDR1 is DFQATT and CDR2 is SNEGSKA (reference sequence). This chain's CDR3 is CSARGPDEQYF. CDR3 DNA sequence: TGCAGTGCTAGAGGCCCCGACGAGCAGTACTTC.

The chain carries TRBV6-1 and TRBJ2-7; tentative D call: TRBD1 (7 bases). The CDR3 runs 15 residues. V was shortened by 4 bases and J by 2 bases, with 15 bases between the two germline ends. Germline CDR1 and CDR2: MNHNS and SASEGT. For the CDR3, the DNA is TGTGCCAGCAGTGGGAGGGGGCGGGGAACCTACGAGCAGTACTTC. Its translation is CASSGRGRGTYEQYF.

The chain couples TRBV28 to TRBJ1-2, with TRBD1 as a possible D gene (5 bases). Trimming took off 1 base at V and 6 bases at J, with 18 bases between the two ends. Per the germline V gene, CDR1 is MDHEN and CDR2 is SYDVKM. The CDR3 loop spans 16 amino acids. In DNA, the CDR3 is TGTGCCAGCAGTTTATTAACAACAGGCCCGCTTGATGGCTACACCTTC. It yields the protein CASSLLTTGPLDGYTF.

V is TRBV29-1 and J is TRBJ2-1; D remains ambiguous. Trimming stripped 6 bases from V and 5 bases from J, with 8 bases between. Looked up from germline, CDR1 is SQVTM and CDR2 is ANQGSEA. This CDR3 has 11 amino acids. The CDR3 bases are TGCAGCGTCGGACGGCACAATGAGCAGTTCTTC. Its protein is CSVGRHNEQFF.

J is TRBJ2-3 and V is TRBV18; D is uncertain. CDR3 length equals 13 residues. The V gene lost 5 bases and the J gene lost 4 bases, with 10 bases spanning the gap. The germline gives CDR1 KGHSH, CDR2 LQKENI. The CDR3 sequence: CASSKLNADTQYF. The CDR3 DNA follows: TGTGCCAGCTCAAAACTAAATGCAGATACGCAGTATTTT.

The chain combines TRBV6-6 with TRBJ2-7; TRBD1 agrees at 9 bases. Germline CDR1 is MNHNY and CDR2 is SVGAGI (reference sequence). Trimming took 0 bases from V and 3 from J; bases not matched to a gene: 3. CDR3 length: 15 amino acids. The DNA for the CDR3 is TGTGCCAGCAGTTACTCGGGACAGGGCGACTACGAGCAGTACTTC. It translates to CASSYSGQGDYEQYF.

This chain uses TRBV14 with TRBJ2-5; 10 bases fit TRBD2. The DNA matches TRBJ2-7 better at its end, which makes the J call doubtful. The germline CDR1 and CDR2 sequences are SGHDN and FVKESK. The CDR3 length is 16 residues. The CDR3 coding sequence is TGTGCCAGCAGCCAAGATTTCACTAGCGGGGCCTACGAGCAGTACTTC. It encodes CASSQDFTSGAYEQYF.

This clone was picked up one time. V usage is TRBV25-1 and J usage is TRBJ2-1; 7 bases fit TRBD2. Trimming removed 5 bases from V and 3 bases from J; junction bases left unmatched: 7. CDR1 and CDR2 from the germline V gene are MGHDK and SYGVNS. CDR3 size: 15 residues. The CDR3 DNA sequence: TGTGCCAGCAGTCCCGGGGGGTTAGGCTACAATGAGCAGTTCTTC. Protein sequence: CASSPGGLGYNEQFF.